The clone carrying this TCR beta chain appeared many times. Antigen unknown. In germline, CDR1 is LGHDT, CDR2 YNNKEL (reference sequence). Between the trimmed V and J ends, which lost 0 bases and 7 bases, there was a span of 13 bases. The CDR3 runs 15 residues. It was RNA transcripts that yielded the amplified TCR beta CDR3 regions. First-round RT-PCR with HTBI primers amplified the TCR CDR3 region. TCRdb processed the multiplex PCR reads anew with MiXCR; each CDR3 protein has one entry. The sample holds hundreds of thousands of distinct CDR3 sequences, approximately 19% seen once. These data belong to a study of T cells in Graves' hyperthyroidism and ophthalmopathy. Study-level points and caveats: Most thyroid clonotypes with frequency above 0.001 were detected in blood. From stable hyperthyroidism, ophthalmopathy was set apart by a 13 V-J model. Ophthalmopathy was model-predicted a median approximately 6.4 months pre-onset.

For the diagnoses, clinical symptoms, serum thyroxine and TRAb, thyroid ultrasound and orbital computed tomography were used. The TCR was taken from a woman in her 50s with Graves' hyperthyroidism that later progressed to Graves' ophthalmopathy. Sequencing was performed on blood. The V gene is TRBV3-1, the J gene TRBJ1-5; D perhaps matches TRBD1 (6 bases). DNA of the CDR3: TGTGCCAGCAGCCAAGATCGGGCAGGGGCCCAGCCCCAGCATTTT. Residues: CASSQDRAGAQPQHF.